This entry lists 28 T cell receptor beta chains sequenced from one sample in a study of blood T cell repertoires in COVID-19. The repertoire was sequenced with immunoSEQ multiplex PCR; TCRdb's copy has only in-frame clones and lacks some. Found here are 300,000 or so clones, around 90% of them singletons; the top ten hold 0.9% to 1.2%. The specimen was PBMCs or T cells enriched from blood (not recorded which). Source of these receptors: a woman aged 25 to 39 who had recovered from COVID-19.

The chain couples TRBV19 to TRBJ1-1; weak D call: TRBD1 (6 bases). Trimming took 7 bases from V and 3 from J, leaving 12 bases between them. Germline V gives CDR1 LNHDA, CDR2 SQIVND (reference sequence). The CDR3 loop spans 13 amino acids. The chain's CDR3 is CASTRQADTEAFF. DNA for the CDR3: TGTGCCAGTACTCGACAGGCGGACACTGAAGCTTTCTTT.

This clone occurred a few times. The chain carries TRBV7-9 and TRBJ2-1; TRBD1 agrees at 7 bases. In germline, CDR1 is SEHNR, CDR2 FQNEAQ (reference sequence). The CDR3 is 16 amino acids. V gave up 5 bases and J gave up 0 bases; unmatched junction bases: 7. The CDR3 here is CASSPMGDSSYNEQFF. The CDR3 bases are TGTGCCAGCAGCCCTATGGGGGACAGCTCCTACAATGAGCAGTTCTTC.

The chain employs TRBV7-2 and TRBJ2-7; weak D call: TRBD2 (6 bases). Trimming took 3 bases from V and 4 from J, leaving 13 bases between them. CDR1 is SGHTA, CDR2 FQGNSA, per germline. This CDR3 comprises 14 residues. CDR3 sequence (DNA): TGTGCCAGCAGCTTGGGACTTCTTGCGTACGAGCAGTACTTC. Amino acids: CASSLGLLAYEQYF.

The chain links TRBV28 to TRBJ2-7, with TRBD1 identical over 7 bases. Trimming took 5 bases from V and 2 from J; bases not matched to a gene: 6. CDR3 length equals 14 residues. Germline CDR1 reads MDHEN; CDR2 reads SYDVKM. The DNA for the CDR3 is TGTGCCAGCAGTCTCATTGACAGGGCCTACGAGCAGTACTTC. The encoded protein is CASSLIDRAYEQYF.

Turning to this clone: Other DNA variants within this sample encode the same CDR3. Here the CDR3 reads CASSYSVSSYEQYF. CDR3 sequence (DNA): TGTGCCAGCAGTTACTCGGTCAGCTCCTACGAGCAGTACTTC. The genes are TRBV6-2 or TRBV6-3 and TRBJ2-7; D is unclear. CDR3 length: 14 residues. V gave up 0 bases and J gave up 0 bases, with 6 bases separating them. Germline assignment: CDR1 MNHEY and CDR2 SVGEGT.

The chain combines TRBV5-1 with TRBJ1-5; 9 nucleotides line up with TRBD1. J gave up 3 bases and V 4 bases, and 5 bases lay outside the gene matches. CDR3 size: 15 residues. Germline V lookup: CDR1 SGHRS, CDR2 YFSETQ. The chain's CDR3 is CASSQGTGYNQPQHF. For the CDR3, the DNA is TGCGCCAGCAGCCAAGGGACAGGGTACAATCAGCCCCAGCATTTT.

The CDR3 protein is CAWSDIPPNYGYTF. DNA of the CDR3: TGTGCCTGGAGTGACATCCCCCCCAACTATGGCTACACCTTC. The chain links TRBV30 to TRBJ1-2, with D uncertain. The germline CDR1 and CDR2 sequences are GTSNPN and SVGIG (reference sequence). Trimming shortened V by 1 base and J by 2 bases, and 11 bases separated the two germline ends. The CDR3 totals 14 residues.

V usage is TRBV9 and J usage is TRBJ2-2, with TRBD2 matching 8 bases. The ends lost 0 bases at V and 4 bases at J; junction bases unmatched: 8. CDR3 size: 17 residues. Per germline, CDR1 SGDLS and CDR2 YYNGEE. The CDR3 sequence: CASSVDPAGVGTGELFF. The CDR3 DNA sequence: TGTGCCAGCAGCGTAGACCCAGCGGGAGTAGGCACCGGGGAGCTGTTTTTT.

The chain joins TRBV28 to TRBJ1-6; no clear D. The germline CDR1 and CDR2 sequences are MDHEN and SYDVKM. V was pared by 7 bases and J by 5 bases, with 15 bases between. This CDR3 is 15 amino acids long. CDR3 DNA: TGTGCCAGCACCGGCGACAAATCGGATAATTCACCCCTCCACTTT. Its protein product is CASTGDKSDNSPLHF.

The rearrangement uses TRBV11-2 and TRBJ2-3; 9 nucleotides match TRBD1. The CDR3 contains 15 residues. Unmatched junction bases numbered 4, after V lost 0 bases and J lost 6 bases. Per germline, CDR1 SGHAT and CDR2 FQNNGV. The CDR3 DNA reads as TGTGCCAGCAGCTTAGACGACAGGGGGTGGGATACGCAGTATTTT. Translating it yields CASSLDDRGWDTQYF.

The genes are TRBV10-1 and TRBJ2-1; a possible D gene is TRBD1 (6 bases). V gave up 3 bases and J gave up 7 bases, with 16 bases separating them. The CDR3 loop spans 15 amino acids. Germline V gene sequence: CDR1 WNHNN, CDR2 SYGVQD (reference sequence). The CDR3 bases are TGCGCCAGCAGTGAATCCAGGGGATCCGGGAATGAGCAGTTCTTC. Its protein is CASSESRGSGNEQFF.

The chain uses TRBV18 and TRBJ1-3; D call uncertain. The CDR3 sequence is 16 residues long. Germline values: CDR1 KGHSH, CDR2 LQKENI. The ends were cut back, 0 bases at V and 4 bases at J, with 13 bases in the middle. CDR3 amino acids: CASSPPKPGLGNTIYF. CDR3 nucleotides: TGTGCCAGCTCACCACCGAAACCAGGATTAGGAAACACCATATATTTT.

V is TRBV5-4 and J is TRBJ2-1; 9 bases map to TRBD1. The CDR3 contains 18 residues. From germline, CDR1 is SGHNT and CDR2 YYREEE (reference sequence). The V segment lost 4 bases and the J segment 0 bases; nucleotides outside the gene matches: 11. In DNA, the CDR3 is TGTGCCAGCAGCCTAGCCGGGACAGGGTTCGGCTCCTACAATGAGCAGTTCTTC. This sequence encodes CASSLAGTGFGSYNEQFF.

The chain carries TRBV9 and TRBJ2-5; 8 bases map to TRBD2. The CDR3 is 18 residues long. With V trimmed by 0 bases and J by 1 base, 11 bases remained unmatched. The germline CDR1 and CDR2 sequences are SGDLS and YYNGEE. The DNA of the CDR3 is TGTGCCAGCAGCGTAGCCCCGACTAGCGCGGATTTCCAAGAGACCCAGTACTTC. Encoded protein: CASSVAPTSADFQETQYF.

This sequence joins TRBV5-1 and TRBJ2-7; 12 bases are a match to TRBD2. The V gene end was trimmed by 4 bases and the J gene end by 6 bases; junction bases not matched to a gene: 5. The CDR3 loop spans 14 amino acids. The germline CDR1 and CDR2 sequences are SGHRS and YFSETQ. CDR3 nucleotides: TGCGCCAGCAGCAGAGAGGGACTAGCGGGCGAGCAGTACTTC. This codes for CASSREGLAGEQYF.

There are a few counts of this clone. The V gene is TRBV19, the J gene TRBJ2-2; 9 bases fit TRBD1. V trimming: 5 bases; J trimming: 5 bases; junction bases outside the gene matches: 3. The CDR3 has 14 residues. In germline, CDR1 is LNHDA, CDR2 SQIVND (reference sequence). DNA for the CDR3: TGTGCCAGTAGTGTCGACAGGGGGACCGGGGAGCTGTTTTTT. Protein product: CASSVDRGTGELFF.

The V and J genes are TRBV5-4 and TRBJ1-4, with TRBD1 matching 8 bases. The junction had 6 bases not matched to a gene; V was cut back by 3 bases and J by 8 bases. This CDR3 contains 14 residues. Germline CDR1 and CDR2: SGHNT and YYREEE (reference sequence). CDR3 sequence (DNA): TGTGCCAGCAGCTCGGACAGGGAGCGGGAAAAACTGTTTTTT. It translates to CASSSDREREKLFF.

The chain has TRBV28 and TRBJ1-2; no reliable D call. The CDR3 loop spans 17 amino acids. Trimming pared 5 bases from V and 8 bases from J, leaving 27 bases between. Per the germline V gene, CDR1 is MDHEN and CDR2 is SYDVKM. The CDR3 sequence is CASSIGPQKVYVAGYTF. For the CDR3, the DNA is TGTGCCAGCAGTATCGGTCCTCAGAAGGTCTATGTAGCCGGCTACACCTTC.

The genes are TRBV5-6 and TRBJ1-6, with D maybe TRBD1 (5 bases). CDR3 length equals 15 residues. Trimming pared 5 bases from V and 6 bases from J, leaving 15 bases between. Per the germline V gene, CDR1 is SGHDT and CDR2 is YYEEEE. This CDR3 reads CASRETGGFNSPLHF. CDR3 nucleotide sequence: TGTGCCAGCAGGGAAACCGGGGGTTTTAATTCACCCCTCCACTTT. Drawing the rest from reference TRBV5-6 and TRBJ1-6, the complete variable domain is DAGVTQSPTHLIKTRGQQVTLRCSPKSGHDTVSWYQQALGQGPQFIFQYYEEEERQRGNFPDRFSGHQFPNYSSELNVNALLLGDSALYLCASRETGGFNSPLHFGNGTRLTVT.

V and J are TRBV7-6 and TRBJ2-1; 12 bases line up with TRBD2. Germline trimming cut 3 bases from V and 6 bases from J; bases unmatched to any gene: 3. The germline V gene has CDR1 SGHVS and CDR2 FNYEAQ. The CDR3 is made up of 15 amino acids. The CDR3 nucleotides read TGTGCCAGCAGCTTGACTAGCGGGAGTGTCAATGAGCAGTTCTTC. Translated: CASSLTSGSVNEQFF.

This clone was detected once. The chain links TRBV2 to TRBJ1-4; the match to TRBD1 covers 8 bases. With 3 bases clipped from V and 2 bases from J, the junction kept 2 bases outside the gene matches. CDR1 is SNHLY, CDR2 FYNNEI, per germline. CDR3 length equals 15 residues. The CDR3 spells CASSERQGTNEKLFF. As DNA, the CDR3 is TGTGCCAGCAGTGAGAGACAGGGGACTAATGAAAAACTGTTTTTT.

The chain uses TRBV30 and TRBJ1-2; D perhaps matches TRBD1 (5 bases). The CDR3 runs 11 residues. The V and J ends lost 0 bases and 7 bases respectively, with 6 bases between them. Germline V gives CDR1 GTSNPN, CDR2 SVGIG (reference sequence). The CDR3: CAWSVGGGYTF. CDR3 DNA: TGTGCCTGGAGTGTGGGGGGTGGCTACACCTTC.

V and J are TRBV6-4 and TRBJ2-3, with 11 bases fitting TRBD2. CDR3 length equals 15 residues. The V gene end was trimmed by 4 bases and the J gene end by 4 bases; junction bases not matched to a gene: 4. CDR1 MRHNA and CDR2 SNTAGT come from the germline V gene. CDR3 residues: CASSATSGSADTQYF. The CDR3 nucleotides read TGTGCCAGCAGTGCAACTAGCGGGAGCGCAGATACGCAGTATTTT.

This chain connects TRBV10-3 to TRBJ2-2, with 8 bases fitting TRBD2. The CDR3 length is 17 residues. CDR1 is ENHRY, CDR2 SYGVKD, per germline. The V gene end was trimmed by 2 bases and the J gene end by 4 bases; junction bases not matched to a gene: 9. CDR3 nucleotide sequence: TGTGCCATCAGTGAGATAAGCGCGGGAGGCGGCACCGGGGAGCTGTTTTTT. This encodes CAISEISAGGGTGELFF.

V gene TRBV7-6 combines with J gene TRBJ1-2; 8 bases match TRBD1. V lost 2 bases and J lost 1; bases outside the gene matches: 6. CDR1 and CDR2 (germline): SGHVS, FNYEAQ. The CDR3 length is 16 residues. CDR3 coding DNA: TGTGCCAGCAGCTTATCCCCCGACAGGGGTAACTATGGCTACACCTTC. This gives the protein CASSLSPDRGNYGYTF.

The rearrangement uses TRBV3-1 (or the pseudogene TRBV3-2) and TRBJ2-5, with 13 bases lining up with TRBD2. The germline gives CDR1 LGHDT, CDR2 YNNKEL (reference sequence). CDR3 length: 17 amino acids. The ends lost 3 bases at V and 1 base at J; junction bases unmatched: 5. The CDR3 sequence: CASSQRTSGRAQETQYF. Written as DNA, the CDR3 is TGTGCCAGCAGCCAGCGAACTAGCGGGAGGGCCCAAGAGACCCAGTACTTC.

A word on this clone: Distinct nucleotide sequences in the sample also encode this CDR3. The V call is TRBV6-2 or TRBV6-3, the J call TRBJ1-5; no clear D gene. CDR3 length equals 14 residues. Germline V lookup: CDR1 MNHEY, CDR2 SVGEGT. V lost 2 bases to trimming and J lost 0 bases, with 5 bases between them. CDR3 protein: CASSYGSSNQPQHF. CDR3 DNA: TGTGCCAGCAGTTACGGCAGTAGCAATCAGCCCCAGCATTTT.

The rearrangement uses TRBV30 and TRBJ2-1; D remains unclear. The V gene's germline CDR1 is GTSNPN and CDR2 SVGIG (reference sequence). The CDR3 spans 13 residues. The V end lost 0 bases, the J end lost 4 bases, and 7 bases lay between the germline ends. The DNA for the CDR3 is TGTGCCTGGAGTGTACGAGCGTACAATGAGCAGTTCTTC. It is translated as CAWSVRAYNEQFF.